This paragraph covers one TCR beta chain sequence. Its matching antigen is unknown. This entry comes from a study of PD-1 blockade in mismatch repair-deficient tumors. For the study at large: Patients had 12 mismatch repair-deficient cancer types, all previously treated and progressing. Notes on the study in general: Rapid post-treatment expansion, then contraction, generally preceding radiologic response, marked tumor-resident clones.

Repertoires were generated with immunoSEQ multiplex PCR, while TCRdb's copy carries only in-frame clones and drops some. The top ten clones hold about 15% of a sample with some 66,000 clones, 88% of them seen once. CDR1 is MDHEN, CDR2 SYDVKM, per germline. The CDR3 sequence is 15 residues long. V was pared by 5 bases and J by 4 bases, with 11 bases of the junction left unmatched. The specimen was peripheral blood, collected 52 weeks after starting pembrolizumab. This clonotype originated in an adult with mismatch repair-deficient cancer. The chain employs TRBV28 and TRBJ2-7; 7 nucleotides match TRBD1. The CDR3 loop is CASSTTDRVGYEQYF. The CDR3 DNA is TGTGCCAGCAGTACAACCGACAGGGTTGGTTACGAGCAGTACTTC.